This T cell receptor beta chain was sequenced in a study of T cells in Graves' hyperthyroidism and ophthalmopathy. This CDR3 is built from 15 residues. V was shortened by 4 bases and J by 4 bases, with 15 bases between the two germline ends. The germline V gene has CDR1 SGHTA and CDR2 FQGTGA. TCR beta CDR3 regions were amplified from RNA transcripts. With the HTBI primer set, the TCR CDR3 went through a first round of RT-PCR. TCRdb called the multiplex PCR reads again in MiXCR, with one record for every CDR3 protein. Here the sample spans about 410,000 distinct CDR3 sequences, roughly 15% being singletons. This clonotype has a count of ten or more. The antigen remains undetermined. Study-level results: Most thyroid clonotypes expanded above 0.001 were also detected in blood.

Source material for PBMCs was more than 7.5 ml fresh peripheral blood. This receptor was obtained from a young man with Graves' ophthalmopathy. The V call is TRBV7-3, the J call TRBJ2-3; maybe TRBD2 (6 bases). The sample comprised blood. CDR3 sequence (DNA): TGTGCCAGCAGCTCCCTCGGGGGAGGCCCAGATACGCAGTATTTT. Protein sequence: CASSSLGGGPDTQYF.